The 4 T cell receptor beta chains below were found in one sample sequenced in a study of identical twins. TCRdb analysed the 5' RACE reads with MiXCR anew, one entry per CDR3 protein. Seen here are roughly 770,000 distinct CDR3 sequences, around a sixth observed once, and the top ten hold 13%. A further study also used this sample, focusing on T cells expressing NK-cell markers.

The source material was PBMCs. The receptors shown here come from a young woman in good health.

The sample holds a few counts of this clonotype. This chain connects TRBV20-1 to TRBJ2-5; 15 bases match TRBD2. The germline CDR1 and CDR2 sequences are DFQATT and SNEGSKA (reference sequence). CDR3 length equals 18 residues. With V trimmed by 5 bases and J by 1 base, 11 bases remained unmatched. CDR3 protein: CSAQGTSGGFYGQETQYF. DNA for the CDR3: TGCAGTGCTCAAGGGACTAGCGGGGGGTTTTACGGCCAAGAGACCCAGTACTTC.

This clonotype was seen a handful of times. The chain combines TRBV6-1 with TRBJ2-7; the D is unclear. V lost 8 bases to trimming and J lost 5 bases, with 16 bases between them. The CDR3 extends over 13 amino acids. The V gene's germline CDR1 is MNHNS and CDR2 SASEGT. In DNA form, the CDR3 reads TGTGCCAGCTCTTCCCTGGGTCGCCACGAGCAGTACTTC. Its translation is CASSSLGRHEQYF.

The table lists this clonotype with a few counts. The chain joins TRBV9 to TRBJ2-7; 10 bases are a match to TRBD2. The CDR3 has 14 residues. Trimming removed 2 bases from V and 3 bases from J; junction bases left unmatched: 2. Germline loops: CDR1 SGDLS, CDR2 YYNGEE. The DNA for the CDR3 is TGTGCCAGCAGCGTCTTAGCGGGGGGCTACGAGCAGTACTTC. This codes for CASSVLAGGYEQYF.

The rearrangement joins TRBV6-1 to TRBJ2-1; 12 bases are a match to TRBD2. The CDR3 consists of 15 residues. Trimming at V came to 4 bases and at J to 6 bases, leaving 4 bases not matched to a gene. Germline V gene data show CDR1 as MNHNS and CDR2 as SASEGT. The CDR3 DNA follows: TGTGCCAGCAGTGCCGTGACTAGCGGGGGCAATGAGCAGTTCTTC. Translating gives CASSAVTSGGNEQFF.